One and the same sample provided the 20 T cell receptor beta chains below, sequenced in a study of OX40 agonist ivuxolimab in advanced cancers. Profiling relied on immunoSEQ multiplex PCR, and the TCRdb table lists in-frame clones only, not all of them. This sample has 70,000 or so clones, with 80% found just once. Material: CD4+ or CD8+ T cells sorted from blood, obtained in a trial of the OX40 agonist ivuxolimab. The receptors originated from an adult with an advanced solid tumor such as melanoma, head and neck, liver or kidney cancer.

The rearrangement links TRBV10-3 to TRBJ1-1, with no clear D. The CDR3 totals 13 residues. Deletions cut 7 bases from V and 4 bases from J, with 13 bases between. Per the germline V gene, CDR1 is ENHRY and CDR2 is SYGVKD. CDR3 loop: CAIKNEKSTEAFF. CDR3 nucleotides: TGTGCCATCAAAAATGAAAAGAGCACTGAAGCTTTCTTT.

This clone has a single count. The V and J genes are TRBV6-5 and TRBJ1-1, with D unclear. V was shortened by 8 bases and J by 1 base, with 11 bases between the two germline ends. The CDR3 covers 13 residues. Germline assignment: CDR1 MNHEY and CDR2 SVGAGI. CDR3 sequence: CASGRVANTEAFF. CDR3 DNA sequence: TGTGCCAGCGGGAGGGTTGCGAACACTGAAGCTTTCTTT.

The chain couples TRBV7-2 to TRBJ1-1; D not certain. Germline CDR1 is SGHTA and CDR2 is FQGNSA. There are 13 residues in the CDR3. Trimming pared 1 base from V and 1 base from J, leaving 4 bases between. CDR3 sequence: CASSLGENTEAFF. CDR3 nucleotide sequence: TGTGCCAGCAGCTTAGGAGAGAACACTGAAGCTTTCTTT. Drawing the rest from reference TRBV7-2 and TRBJ1-1, the complete variable domain is GAGVSQSPSNKVTEKGKDVELRCDPISGHTALYWYRQSLGQGLEFLIYFQGNSAPDKSGLPSDRFSAERTGGSVSTLTIQRTQQEDSAVYLCASSLGENTEAFFGQGTRLTVV.

The V gene is TRBV4-3, the J gene TRBJ2-3; 8 bases are a match to TRBD2. Trimming cost V 4 bases and J 3 bases; bases outside gene matches: 15. The CDR3 sequence is 18 residues long. Germline CDR1 reads LGHNA; CDR2 reads YSLEER. In DNA form, the CDR3 reads TGCGCCAGCAGCCTGTTTTTCGCGGGGGGTCGGGGGACAGATACGCAGTATTTT. It encodes CASSLFFAGGRGTDTQYF.

The V call is TRBV7-2, the J call TRBJ1-4, with unresolved D. This CDR3 comprises 13 residues. V lost 3 bases and J lost 6, with 8 bases in between. Per germline, CDR1 SGHTA and CDR2 FQGNSA. The CDR3 bases are TGTGCCAGCAGCTTTTCCACGTATGAAAAACTGTTTTTT. This gives the protein CASSFSTYEKLFF.

In its sample, this clone was seen a few times. V gene TRBV20-1 combines with J gene TRBJ2-3, with D uncertain. CDR1 DFQATT and CDR2 SNEGSKA come from the germline V gene (reference sequence). V lost 5 bases, J lost 4 bases, and 7 bases lay in between. The CDR3 spans 11 residues. The chain's CDR3 is CSARTSDTQYF. DNA for the CDR3: TGCAGTGCTCGGACGTCAGATACGCAGTATTTT.

The genes are TRBV6-1 and TRBJ1-5; TRBD1 matches 9 bases. The CDR3 length is 15 residues. V dropped 5 bases and J dropped 2; count of bases not matched to a gene: 4. From germline, CDR1 is MNHNS and CDR2 SASEGT. The CDR3 protein is CASSLQGARNQPQHF. In DNA form, the CDR3 reads TGTGCCAGCAGTCTACAGGGGGCTCGCAATCAGCCCCAGCATTTT.

The chain has TRBV11-3 and TRBJ2-1; D is unclear. This CDR3 has 13 residues. Germline loops: CDR1 SGHNT, CDR2 YENEEA. The ends were cut back, 1 base at V and 7 bases at J, with 8 bases in the middle. This CDR3 is CASSLGERNEQFF. The CDR3 DNA sequence: TGTGCCAGCAGCTTAGGCGAGAGGAATGAGCAGTTCTTC.

In this sample, this clone turned up once. The rearrangement joins TRBV6-6 to TRBJ1-2, with a possible D match to TRBD1 (6 bases). Trimming shortened V by 0 bases and J by 4 bases, and 12 bases separated the two germline ends. Per germline, CDR1 MNHNY and CDR2 SVGAGI (reference sequence). The CDR3 covers 15 residues. The CDR3 here is CASSYSGRGSYGYTF. In nucleotides, the CDR3 is TGTGCCAGCAGTTACTCGGGCAGGGGCAGCTATGGCTACACCTTC.

V is TRBV14 and J is TRBJ1-2; D is unclear. V lost 2 bases to trimming and J lost 3 bases, with 7 bases between them. Germline-derived CDR1 and CDR2 are SGHDN and FVKESK. The CDR3 contains 13 residues. Here the CDR3 reads CASSQSYYYGYTF. CDR3 DNA: TGTGCCAGCAGCCAATCTTACTACTATGGCTACACCTTC. The variable domain in full, with the rest retrieved from reference TRBV14 and TRBJ1-2, is EAGVTQFPSHSVIEKGQTVTLRCDPISGHDNLYWYRRVMGKEIKFLLHFVKESKQDESGMPNNRFLAERTGGTYSTLKVQPAELEDSGVYFCASSQSYYYGYTFGSGTRLTVV.

The J gene is TRBJ2-1, the V gene TRBV9; 11 positions match TRBD1. Germline V gene data show CDR1 as SGDLS and CDR2 as YYNGEE. With V trimmed by 0 bases and J by 7 bases, 3 bases remained unmatched. This CDR3 has 15 amino acids. CDR3 nucleotide sequence: TGTGCCAGCAGCGTAGATGGACAGGGGGCGAATGAGCAGTTCTTC. Its protein is CASSVDGQGANEQFF.

V is TRBV5-1 and J is TRBJ2-5; D call uncertain. Trimming removed 0 bases at V and 4 bases at J, with 13 bases between. This CDR3 contains 15 residues. Germline V gene data show CDR1 as SGHRS and CDR2 as YFSETQ. Here the CDR3 DNA reads TGCGCCAGCAGCTTGGAGGGAAAGGGCCGAGAGACCCAGTACTTC. Its protein product is CASSLEGKGRETQYF.

The chain links TRBV28 to TRBJ2-1; D gene uncertain. The length of the CDR3 is 14 residues. The germline V gene has CDR1 MDHEN and CDR2 SYDVKM. V was cut by 2 bases and J by 7 bases, with 12 bases left in between. In nucleotides, the CDR3 is TGTGCCAGCAGTTTAATCGTCAGGAGAAATGAGCAGTTCTTC. Translating it yields CASSLIVRRNEQFF. Variable domain in full (rest from reference TRBV28 and TRBJ2-1): DVKVTQSSRYLVKRTGEKVFLECVQDMDHENMFWYRQDPGLGLRLIYFSYDVKMKEKGDIPEGYSVSREKKERFSLILESASTNQTSMYLCASSLIVRRNEQFFGPGTRLTVL.

The chain links TRBV7-9 to TRBJ1-1; D call uncertain. CDR1 SEHNR and CDR2 FQNEAQ come from the germline V gene (reference sequence). The CDR3 is made up of 14 amino acids. V lost 1 base and J lost 1, with 7 bases in between. The CDR3, as DNA: TGTGCCAGCAGCTTAGGGGTGGGGAACACTGAAGCTTTCTTT. As protein: CASSLGVGNTEAFF.

This clone was seen a single time. J is TRBJ2-6 and V is TRBV5-5; a weak D match, TRBD2 (5 bases). CDR3 size: 15 residues. Between the trimmed V and J ends, which lost 0 bases and 1 base, there was a span of 5 bases. Germline lookup yields CDR1 SGHKS and CDR2 YYEKEE (reference sequence). CDR3 sequence (DNA): TGTGCCAGCAGCTTGGTAGCGTCTGGGGCCAACGTCCTGACTTTC. This sequence encodes CASSLVASGANVLTF. Variable domain in full (rest from reference TRBV5-5 and TRBJ2-6): DAGVTQSPTHLIKTRGQQVTLRCSPISGHKSVSWYQQVLGQGPQFIFQYYEKEERGRGNFPDRFSARQFPNYSSELNVNALLLGDSALYLCASSLVASGANVLTFGAGSRLTVL.

This sequence joins TRBV19 and TRBJ2-3; no reliable D call. Germline CDR1 and CDR2: LNHDA and SQIVND (reference sequence). Deletions cut 5 bases from V and 4 bases from J, with 7 bases between. This CDR3 has 12 amino acids. The CDR3 sequence is CASSRTADTQYF. The DNA of the CDR3 is TGTGCCAGTAGTCGTACGGCAGATACGCAGTATTTT.

The J gene is TRBJ2-3, the V gene TRBV7-9; possibly TRBD2 for D (5 bases). Trimming pared 2 bases from V and 2 bases from J, leaving 17 bases between. Germline loops: CDR1 SEHNR, CDR2 FQNEAQ (reference sequence). This CDR3 comprises 17 residues. CDR3 amino acids: CASSLFPRAEFTDTQYF. For the CDR3, the DNA is TGTGCCAGCAGCTTATTTCCGCGGGCCGAATTCACAGATACGCAGTATTTT.

The rearrangement uses TRBV13 and TRBJ1-1, with D possibly TRBD1 on 6 matching bases. There are 15 residues in the CDR3. CDR1 PRHDT and CDR2 FYEKMQ come from the germline V gene (reference sequence). Trimming stripped 7 bases from V and 5 bases from J, with 20 bases between. The CDR3 sequence is CASIAGEQGWTEAFF. Written as DNA, the CDR3 is TGTGCCAGCATCGCAGGAGAACAGGGATGGACTGAAGCTTTCTTT.

This clone has a single count. The chain links TRBV5-4 to TRBJ2-7, with D uncertain. This CDR3 is 13 amino acids long. CDR1 and CDR2 (germline): SGHNT, YYREEE (reference sequence). V was cut by 4 bases and J by 2 bases, with 10 bases left in between. CDR3 in amino acids: CASSGDKPYEQYF. CDR3 DNA sequence: TGTGCCAGCAGCGGCGACAAACCCTACGAGCAGTACTTC.

The chain employs TRBV7-2 and TRBJ1-1; 7 positions agree with TRBD1. CDR1 and CDR2 (germline): SGHTA, FQGNSA. The CDR3 is made up of 12 amino acids. The junction had 3 bases not matched to a gene; V was cut back by 3 bases and J by 8 bases. The CDR3 here is CASSLVDREAFF. CDR3 coding DNA: TGTGCCAGCAGCTTGGTGGACAGGGAAGCTTTCTTT.